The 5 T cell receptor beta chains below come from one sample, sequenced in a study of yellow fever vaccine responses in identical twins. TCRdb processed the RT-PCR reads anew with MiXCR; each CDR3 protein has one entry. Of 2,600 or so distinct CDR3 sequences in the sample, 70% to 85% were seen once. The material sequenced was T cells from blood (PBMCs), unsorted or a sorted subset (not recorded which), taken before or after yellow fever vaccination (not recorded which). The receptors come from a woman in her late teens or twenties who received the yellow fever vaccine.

DNA for the CDR3: TGTGCCAGCAGCGAAAGAGCTGACCTCTACGAGCAGTACTTC. Amino acid sequence: CASSERADLYEQYF. J is TRBJ2-7 and V is TRBV13; no reliable D call. Germline V gene sequence: CDR1 PRHDT, CDR2 FYEKMQ (reference sequence). Between the trimmed V and J ends, which lost 5 bases and 3 bases, there was a span of 14 bases. The CDR3 sequence is 14 residues long.

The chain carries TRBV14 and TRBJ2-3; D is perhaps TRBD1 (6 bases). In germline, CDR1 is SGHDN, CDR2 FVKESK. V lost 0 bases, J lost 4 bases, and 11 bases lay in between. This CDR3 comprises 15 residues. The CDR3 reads CASSQDWAGADTQYF. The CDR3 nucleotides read TGTGCCAGCAGCCAAGATTGGGCAGGGGCAGATACGCAGTATTTT.

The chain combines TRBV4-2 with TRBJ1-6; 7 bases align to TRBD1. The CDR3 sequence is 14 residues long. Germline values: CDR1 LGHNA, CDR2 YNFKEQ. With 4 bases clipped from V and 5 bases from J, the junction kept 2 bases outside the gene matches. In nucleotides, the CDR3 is TGTGCCAGCAGCCTCGGACAGGATAATTCACCCCTCCACTTT. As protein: CASSLGQDNSPLHF.

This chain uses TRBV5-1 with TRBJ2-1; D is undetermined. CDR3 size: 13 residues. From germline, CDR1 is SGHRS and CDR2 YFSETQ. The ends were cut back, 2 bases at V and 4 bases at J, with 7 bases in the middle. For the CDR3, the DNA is TGCGCCAGCAGCTTTTCAGATTACAATGAGCAGTTCTTC. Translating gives CASSFSDYNEQFF. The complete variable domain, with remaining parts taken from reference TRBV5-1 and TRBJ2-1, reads KAGVTQTPRYLIKTRGQQVTLSCSPISGHRSVSWYQQTPGQGLQFLFEYFSETQRNKGNFPGRFSGRQFSNSRSEMNVSTLELGDSALYLCASSFSDYNEQFFGPGTRLTVL.

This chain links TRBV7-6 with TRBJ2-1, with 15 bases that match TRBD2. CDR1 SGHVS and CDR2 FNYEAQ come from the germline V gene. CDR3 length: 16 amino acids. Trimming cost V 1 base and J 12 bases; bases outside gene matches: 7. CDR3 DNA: TGTGCCAGCAGCTTAGGGACTAGCGGGGGGGCCTGGGGGCAGTTCTTC. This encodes CASSLGTSGGAWGQFF.